This T cell receptor beta chain was sequenced in a study of breast tumors, draining lymph nodes, adjacent tissues. In regard to this clonotype: The antigen is not known.

Via MiXCR, TCRdb re-called the multiplex PCR reads, giving one row per CDR3 protein. The sample lists approximately 31,000 distinct CDR3 sequences, over 55% occurring once. There are 13 residues in the CDR3. The V gene lost 4 bases and the J gene lost 5 bases, with 11 bases spanning the gap. Germline values: CDR1 SNHLY, CDR2 FYNNEI. Study-wide results and limits: Data only fit, rather than demonstrated, lymph node origin of most tumor T cells. The data were judged consistent with most tumor T cells coming from lymph node and expanding in tumor. Tumor repertoires ranked between lymph nodes and nontumor tissue in diversity, with V and J gene preferences. Luminal-like breast cancer showed significantly greater tumor-nontumor repertoire similarity than basal-like breast cancer did.

What was sequenced was breast tumor tissue. The chain uses TRBV2 and TRBJ2-5; TRBD1 is a possible D gene (5 bases). The receptor's source is a female donor with breast cancer. Some clones in this sample may be carry-over from other donors' samples. The CDR3 DNA reads TGTGCCAGCAGTGGGGGCGCCCCGGAGACCCAGTACTTC. It specifies CASSGGAPETQYF.